The sequence of this T cell receptor (beta chain) was determined in a study of OX40 agonist ivuxolimab in advanced cancers. About the research overall: Of the participants, about 40% had some prior anti-PD-1, anti-PD-L1 or anti-CTLA-4 therapy, which was allowed.

Germline-derived CDR1 and CDR2 are ENHRY and SYGVKD. V shed 6 bases, J shed 4 bases, and the junction held 9 bases outside the gene matches. CDR3 length: 15 amino acids. Clones were sequenced by immunoSEQ multiplex PCR, and TCRdb holds only the in-frame ones, with some missing. This table holds tens of thousands of clones, roughly 84% found once. The chain joins TRBV10-3 to TRBJ2-5; 9 nucleotides line up with TRBD2. The clonotype comes from an adult with an advanced solid tumor such as melanoma, head and neck, liver or kidney cancer. The sequencing used CD4+ or CD8+ T cells sorted from blood, collected in a trial of the OX40 agonist ivuxolimab. CDR3 nucleotide sequence: TGTGCCATCAGGAGTAGCGGGGGAGAGGGAGAGACCCAGTACTTC. It codes for CAIRSSGGEGETQYF.